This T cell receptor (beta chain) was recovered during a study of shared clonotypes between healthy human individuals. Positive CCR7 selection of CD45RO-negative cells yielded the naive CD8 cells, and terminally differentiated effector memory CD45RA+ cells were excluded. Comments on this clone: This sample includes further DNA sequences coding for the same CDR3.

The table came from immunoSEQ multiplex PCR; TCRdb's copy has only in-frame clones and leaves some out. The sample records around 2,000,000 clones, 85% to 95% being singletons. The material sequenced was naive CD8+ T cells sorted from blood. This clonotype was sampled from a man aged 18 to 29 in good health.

This CDR3 is CASSYSEGDYGYTF. DNA for the CDR3: TGTGCCAGCAGTTACTCGGAAGGGGATTATGGCTACACCTTC. This chain uses TRBV6-5 with TRBJ1-2, with a possible D match to TRBD1 (5 bases). Germline V CDR1 and CDR2: MNHEY, SVGAGI. The CDR3 consists of 14 residues. Trimming removed 0 bases from V and 5 bases from J, with 10 bases in between.